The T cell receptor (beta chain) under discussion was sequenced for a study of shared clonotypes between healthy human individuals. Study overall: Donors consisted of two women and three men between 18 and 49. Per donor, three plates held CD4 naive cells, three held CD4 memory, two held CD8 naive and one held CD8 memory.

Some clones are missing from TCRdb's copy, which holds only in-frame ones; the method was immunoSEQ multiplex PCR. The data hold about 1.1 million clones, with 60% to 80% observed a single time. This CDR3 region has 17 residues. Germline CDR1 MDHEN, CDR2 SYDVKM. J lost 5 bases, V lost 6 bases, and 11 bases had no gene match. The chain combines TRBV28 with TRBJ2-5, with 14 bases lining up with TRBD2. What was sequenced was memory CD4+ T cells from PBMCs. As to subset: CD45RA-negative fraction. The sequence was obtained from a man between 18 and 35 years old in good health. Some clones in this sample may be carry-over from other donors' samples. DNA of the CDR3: TGTGCCAGCAGCTCGGGACTAGCGGGGGCCTCCGGGGAGACCCAGTACTTC. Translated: CASSSGLAGASGETQYF.